These 25 T cell receptor beta chains share one sample of origin, sequenced in a study of T-cell memory formation after mild COVID-19. In TCRdb, the 5' RACE reads were re-called with MiXCR into one record per CDR3 protein. The sample lists under 450,000 distinct CDR3 sequences, around 14% seen once, with 20% to 25% in the top ten. The specimen sequenced was PBMCs or a T cell subset sorted from them (not recorded which). The receptors stem from a young man who had mild COVID-19 (a few samples of this study predate the infection). Cell type and time point are not known.

A few counts support this clonotype. This sequence joins TRBV3-1 and TRBJ2-1, with D possibly being TRBD1 (7 bases). The germline CDR1 and CDR2 sequences are LGHDT and YNNKEL (reference sequence). V was trimmed by 3 bases and J by 12 bases, leaving 9 bases between them. This CDR3 has 11 amino acids. CDR3 amino acids: CASSQQGGQFF. CDR3 bases: TGTGCCAGCAGCCAGCAGGGGGGGCAGTTCTTC.

The genes are TRBV29-1 and TRBJ1-5; D is uncertain. V lost 4 bases and J lost 5, with 6 bases in between. CDR3 length equals 11 residues. CDR1 is SQVTM, CDR2 ANQGSEA, per germline. CDR3 DNA sequence: TGCAGCGTTGGGCGGGATCAGCCCCAGCATTTT. It is translated as CSVGRDQPQHF.

This clonotype was recorded at least ten times. J is TRBJ1-6 and V is TRBV12-3 or TRBV12-4; D not certain. Trimming left V 4 bases short and J 9 bases short, with 16 bases between. The CDR3 has 15 amino acids. Written as DNA, the CDR3 is TGTGCCAGCAGTTCCAGCGGGGTACTTAGTTCACCCCTCCACTTT. Protein product: CASSSSGVLSSPLHF.

The genes are TRBV5-1 and TRBJ1-6; no reliable D call. The length of the CDR3 is 14 residues. Trimming cost V 3 bases and J 10 bases, with 14 bases left between them. Germline V gene sequence: CDR1 SGHRS, CDR2 YFSETQ. CDR3 residues: CASSYSSLGSPLHF. In DNA, the CDR3 is TGCGCCAGCAGCTACAGCAGTCTGGGATCACCCCTCCACTTT.

This chain joins TRBV7-9 and TRBJ1-2, with D unclear. CDR1 is SEHNR, CDR2 FQNEAQ, per germline (reference sequence). Trimming cost V 6 bases and J 0 bases, with 8 bases left between them. This CDR3 is 13 amino acids long. The DNA for the CDR3 is TGTGCCAGCAGGTTATCAGCTAACTATGGCTACACCTTC. This sequence encodes CASRLSANYGYTF.

V is TRBV4-1 and J is TRBJ1-5; D gene unclear. Looked up from germline, CDR1 is MGHRA and CDR2 is YSYEKL. Between the trimmed V and J ends, which lost 4 bases and 8 bases, there was a span of 18 bases. The CDR3 is 15 residues long. The CDR3 loop reads CASSLAPGAEKPQHF. The CDR3 DNA reads TGCGCCAGCAGCCTCGCGCCGGGAGCCGAAAAGCCCCAGCATTTT.

The rearrangement joins TRBV5-1 to TRBJ1-1; the D gene is possibly TRBD1 (5 bases). Trimming took 0 bases from V and 7 from J, leaving 7 bases between them. The length of the CDR3 is 12 residues. CDR1 SGHRS and CDR2 YFSETQ come from the germline V gene. The CDR3 DNA sequence: TGCGCCAGCAGCTTGGCGACAGATGAAGCTTTCTTT. Amino acids: CASSLATDEAFF. The entire variable domain, with the rest obtained from reference TRBV5-1 and TRBJ1-1, is as follows: KAGVTQTPRYLIKTRGQQVTLSCSPISGHRSVSWYQQTPGQGLQFLFEYFSETQRNKGNFPGRFSGRQFSNSRSEMNVSTLELGDSALYLCASSLATDEAFFGQGTRLTVV.

This rearrangement joins TRBV7-2 to TRBJ2-5; a weak D match, TRBD2 (5 bases). Germline V CDR1 and CDR2: SGHTA, FQGNSA. This CDR3 region has 14 residues. V was trimmed by 2 bases and J by 7 bases, leaving 14 bases between them. Here the CDR3 reads CASSLLVAEATQYF. DNA for the CDR3: TGTGCCAGCAGCTTACTCGTCGCGGAGGCGACCCAGTACTTC.

The CDR3 sequence: CSARVNRGGDQPQHF. The CDR3 coding sequence is TGCAGTGCTAGAGTTAACAGGGGTGGGGATCAGCCCCAGCATTTT. The chain uses TRBV20-1 and TRBJ1-5; 7 nucleotides agree with TRBD1. Losses at the gene ends were 1 base for V and 5 bases for J; bases not matched to a gene: 8. Germline V gene lookup returns CDR1 DFQATT and CDR2 SNEGSKA (reference sequence). CDR3 length equals 15 residues.

The table lists this clonotype with many counts. V is TRBV4-1 and J is TRBJ2-3; D unclear. The CDR3 has 16 residues. Germline loops: CDR1 MGHRA, CDR2 YSYEKL. V lost 0 bases, J lost 0 bases, and 10 bases lay in between. The CDR3 DNA reads TGCGCCAGCAGCCAAGAATTCCTTCCAAGCACAGATACGCAGTATTTT. It yields the protein CASSQEFLPSTDTQYF.

This clonotype was observed many times. The J gene is TRBJ1-1, the V gene TRBV7-9; the D is unclear. CDR1 is SEHNR and CDR2 is FQNEAQ in the germline V gene (reference sequence). The V end lost 5 bases, the J end lost 0 bases, and 13 bases lay between the germline ends. The CDR3 extends over 15 amino acids. CDR3 in amino acids: CASSPEAFMNTEAFF. The CDR3 bases are TGTGCCAGCAGCCCCGAAGCGTTCATGAACACTGAAGCTTTCTTT.

This sequence joins TRBV5-4 and TRBJ2-3, with 10 bases aligning to TRBD1. V lost 4 bases to trimming and J lost 5 bases; unmatched junction nucleotides: 7. Germline V gene lookup returns CDR1 SGHNT and CDR2 YYREEE (reference sequence). This CDR3 has 15 residues. The CDR3 coding sequence is TGTGCCAGCAGCACCGGGACAGGGGTTCTAGATACGCAGTATTTT. Its protein product is CASSTGTGVLDTQYF.

There are a few counts of this clonotype. The chain has TRBV7-9 and TRBJ1-1; D is undetermined. Germline V CDR1 and CDR2: SEHNR, FQNEAQ (reference sequence). The CDR3 sequence is 12 residues long. V was trimmed by 1 base and J by 8 bases, leaving 8 bases between them. The CDR3 coding sequence is TGTGCCAGCAGCTTAGACGCGGGAGAAGCTTTCTTT. Protein: CASSLDAGEAFF.

In this sample, this clonotype turned up many times. The rearrangement links TRBV15 to TRBJ2-1; 8 bases are a match to TRBD2. This CDR3 is built from 16 residues. J lost 5 bases, V lost 3 bases, and 9 bases had no gene match. Germline V gene lookup returns CDR1 LNHNV and CDR2 YYDKDF (reference sequence). CDR3 protein: CATSRARGGSDNEQFF. DNA for the CDR3: TGTGCCACCAGCAGGGCCCGGGGGGGGTCGGACAATGAGCAGTTCTTC.

This clonotype occurred a few times. The chain combines TRBV7-8 with TRBJ1-2; maybe TRBD1 (5 bases). The CDR3 extends over 15 amino acids. The germline V gene has CDR1 SGHVS and CDR2 FQNEAQ. The V end lost 5 bases, the J end lost 0 bases, and 13 bases lay between the germline ends. CDR3 coding DNA: TGTGCCAGCAGCCGACACAGGAAAGCTAACTATGGCTACACCTTC. This encodes CASSRHRKANYGYTF.

This chain joins TRBV28 and TRBJ2-7; TRBD1 matches 8 bases. The CDR3 extends over 16 amino acids. V lost 3 bases, J lost 2 bases, and 9 bases stayed unmatched. Germline assignment: CDR1 MDHEN and CDR2 SYDVKM. The DNA for the CDR3 is TGTGCCAGCAGTTTTAGGACAGGGCGGAACCCCTACGAGCAGTACTTC. It is translated as CASSFRTGRNPYEQYF.

The chain joins TRBV2 to TRBJ1-1; D gene ambiguous. V was trimmed by 7 bases and J by 0 bases, leaving 3 bases between them. The V gene's germline CDR1 is SNHLY and CDR2 FYNNEI. This CDR3 comprises 11 residues. CDR3 residues: CASKLNTEAFF. The CDR3 nucleotides are TGTGCCAGCAAGCTGAACACTGAAGCTTTCTTT.

This clonotype was counted only a few times. V gene TRBV24-1 combines with J gene TRBJ1-2; TRBD1 aligns across 12 bases. V shed 4 bases and J 8 bases; nucleotides not matched to a gene: 4. This CDR3 contains 14 residues. CDR1 is KGHDR and CDR2 is SFDVKD in the germline V gene. The CDR3 nucleotides read TGTGCCACCAGTGACGGGGACAGGGGGCTGGGCTACACCTTC. Protein product: CATSDGDRGLGYTF.

In its sample, this clonotype was seen a few times. The rearrangement joins TRBV12-3 or TRBV12-4 to TRBJ2-1; D is unresolved. This CDR3 spans 11 amino acids. Trimming took 0 bases from V and 14 from J, leaving 8 bases between them. Written as DNA, the CDR3 is TGTGCCAGCAGTTTAGCAGGTCGTGAGTTCTTC. Amino acid sequence: CASSLAGREFF.

The chain recombines TRBV6-5 with TRBJ1-2; D possibly corresponds to TRBD1 (6 bases). V was shortened by 5 bases and J by 7 bases, with 14 bases between the two germline ends. The CDR3 length is 13 residues. CDR1 is MNHEY and CDR2 is SVGAGI in the germline V gene. In DNA form, the CDR3 reads TGTGCCAGCAGTCCCGGGACATTCGGTGGCTACACCTTC. Amino acids: CASSPGTFGGYTF.

This clonotype came up a few times. The chain is built from TRBV30 and TRBJ1-1; D remains ambiguous. CDR1 is GTSNPN and CDR2 is SVGIG in the germline V gene (reference sequence). The CDR3 loop spans 14 amino acids. V lost 0 bases to trimming and J lost 6 bases, with 14 bases between them. This chain's CDR3 is CAWSVLRPRAEAFF. Here the CDR3 DNA reads TGTGCCTGGAGTGTACTGCGGCCGAGGGCTGAAGCTTTCTTT. Full variable domain (rest looked up from reference TRBV30 and TRBJ1-1): SQTIHQWPATLVQPVGSPLSLECTVEGTSNPNLYWYRQAAGRGLQLLFYSVGIGQISSEVPQNLSASRPQDRQFILSSKKLLLSDSGFYLCAWSVLRPRAEAFFGQGTRLTVV.

The CDR3, as DNA: TGTGCCACCAGTAATAGGCCGAAGATTGCTCGGTTTGGCGGGGAGCTGTTTTTT. Translating gives CATSNRPKIARFGGELFF. The chain uses TRBV15 and TRBJ2-2; D remains ambiguous. Looked up from germline, CDR1 is LNHNV and CDR2 is YYDKDF (reference sequence). This CDR3 has 18 residues. V dropped 6 bases and J dropped 7 bases, with 27 bases sitting between them.

This clonotype has at least ten counts. V usage is TRBV2 and J usage is TRBJ2-2; D remains ambiguous. Germline V gene sequence: CDR1 SNHLY, CDR2 FYNNEI. V was pared by 3 bases and J by 5 bases, with 4 bases between. This CDR3 is built from 12 residues. CDR3 amino acids: CASSDFTGELFF. In DNA, the CDR3 is TGTGCCAGCAGTGACTTTACCGGGGAGCTGTTTTTT.

This chain uses TRBV27 with TRBJ2-5; D not resolved. The CDR3 consists of 14 residues. Germline-derived CDR1 and CDR2 are MNHEY and SMNVEV (reference sequence). Deletions cut 5 bases from V and 5 bases from J, with 15 bases between. Here the CDR3 DNA reads TGTGCCAGCAGTCCCTCCAGGTCGGCCGAGACCCAGTACTTC. Protein product: CASSPSRSAETQYF.

The chain links TRBV24-1 to TRBJ1-2; D is unclear. Germline CDR1 reads KGHDR; CDR2 reads SFDVKD. This CDR3 has 15 residues. The V end lost 1 base, the J end lost 4 bases, and 12 bases lay between the germline ends. This chain's CDR3 is CATSDLAAGSYGYTF. The CDR3 bases are TGTGCCACCAGTGATTTAGCGGCGGGCAGCTATGGCTACACCTTC.